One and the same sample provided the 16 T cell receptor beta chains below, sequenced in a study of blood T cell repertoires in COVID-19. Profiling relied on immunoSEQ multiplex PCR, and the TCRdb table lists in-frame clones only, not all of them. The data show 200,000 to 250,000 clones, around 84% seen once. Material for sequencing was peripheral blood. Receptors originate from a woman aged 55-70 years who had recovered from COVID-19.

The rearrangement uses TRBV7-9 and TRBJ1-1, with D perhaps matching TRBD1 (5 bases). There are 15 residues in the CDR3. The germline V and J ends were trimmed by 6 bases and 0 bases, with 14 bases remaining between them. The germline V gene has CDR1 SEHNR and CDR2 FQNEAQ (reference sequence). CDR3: CASRTGTGVNTEAFF. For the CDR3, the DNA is TGTGCCAGCAGGACCGGGACGGGGGTGAACACTGAAGCTTTCTTT.

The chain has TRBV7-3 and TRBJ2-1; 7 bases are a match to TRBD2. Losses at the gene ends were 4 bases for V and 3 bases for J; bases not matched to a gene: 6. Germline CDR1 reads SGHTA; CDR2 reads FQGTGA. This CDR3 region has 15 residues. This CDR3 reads CASSSTGGFYNEQFF. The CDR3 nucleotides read TGTGCCAGCAGCTCCACGGGGGGATTCTACAATGAGCAGTTCTTC. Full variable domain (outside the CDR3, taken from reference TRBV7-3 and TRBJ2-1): GAGVSQTPSNKVTEKGKYVELRCDPISGHTALYWYRQSLGQGPEFLIYFQGTGAADDSGLPNDRFFAVRPEGSVSTLKIQRTERGDSAVYLCASSSTGGFYNEQFFGPGTRLTVL.

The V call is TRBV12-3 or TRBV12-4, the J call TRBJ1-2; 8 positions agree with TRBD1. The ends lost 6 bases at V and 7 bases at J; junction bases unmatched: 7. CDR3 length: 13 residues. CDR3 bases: TGTGCCAGCAGACTCGGGACAGGCCCTGGCTACACCTTC. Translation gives CASRLGTGPGYTF.

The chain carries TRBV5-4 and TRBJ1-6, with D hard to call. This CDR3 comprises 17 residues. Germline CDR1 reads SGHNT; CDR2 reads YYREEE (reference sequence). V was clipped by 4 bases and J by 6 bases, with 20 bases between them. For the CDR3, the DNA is TGTGCCAGCAGCCCACGAGCCGGGAGCCCCGGTAATTCACCCCTCCACTTT. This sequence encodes CASSPRAGSPGNSPLHF.

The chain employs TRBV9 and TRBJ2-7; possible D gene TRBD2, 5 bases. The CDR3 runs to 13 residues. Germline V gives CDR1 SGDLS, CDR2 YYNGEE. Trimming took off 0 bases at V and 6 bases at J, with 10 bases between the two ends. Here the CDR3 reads CASSVGAAAEQYF. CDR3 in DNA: TGTGCCAGCAGCGTAGGAGCGGCGGCCGAGCAGTACTTC.

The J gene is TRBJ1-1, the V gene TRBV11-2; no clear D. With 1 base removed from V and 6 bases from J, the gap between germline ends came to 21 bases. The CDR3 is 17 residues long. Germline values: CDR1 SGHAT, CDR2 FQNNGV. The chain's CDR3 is CASSLGVMGIPEAEAFF. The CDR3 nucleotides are TGTGCCAGCAGCTTAGGAGTTATGGGGATCCCGGAGGCTGAAGCTTTCTTT.

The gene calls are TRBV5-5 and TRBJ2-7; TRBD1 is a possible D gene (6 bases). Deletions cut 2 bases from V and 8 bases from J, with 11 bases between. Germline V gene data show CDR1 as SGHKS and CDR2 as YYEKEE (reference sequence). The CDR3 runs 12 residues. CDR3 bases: TGTGCCAGCAGCTTCAGGGGTCCCAAGCAGTACTTC. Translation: CASSFRGPKQYF.

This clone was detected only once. This CDR3 reads CASSTGHGGYEQYF. CDR3 nucleotide sequence: TGTGCCAGTAGTACCGGACATGGGGGGTACGAGCAGTACTTC. V and J are TRBV19 and TRBJ2-7, with TRBD2 as a possible D gene (6 bases). Per the germline V gene, CDR1 is LNHDA and CDR2 is SQIVND (reference sequence). Between the trimmed V and J ends, which lost 4 bases and 4 bases, there was a span of 14 bases. The CDR3 spans 14 residues. Full variable domain (rest looked up from reference TRBV19 and TRBJ2-7): DGGITQSPKYLFRKEGQNVTLSCEQNLNHDAMYWYRQDPGQGLRLIYYSQIVNDFQKGDIAEGYSVSREKKESFPLTVTSAQKNPTAFYLCASSTGHGGYEQYFGPGTRLTVT.

This CDR3 is CASSLASNQPQHF. As DNA, the CDR3 is TGTGCCAGCAGCTTAGCTAGTAATCAGCCCCAGCATTTT. J is TRBJ1-5 and V is TRBV7-2; unclear D gene. This CDR3 spans 13 amino acids. The V end was cut by 0 bases, the J end by 4 bases, with 4 bases between. Germline CDR1 is SGHTA and CDR2 is FQGNSA.

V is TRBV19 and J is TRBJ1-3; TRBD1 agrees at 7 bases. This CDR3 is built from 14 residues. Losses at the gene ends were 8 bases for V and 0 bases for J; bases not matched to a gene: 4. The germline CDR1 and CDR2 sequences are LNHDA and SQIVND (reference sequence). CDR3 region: CASSHRGSGNTIYF. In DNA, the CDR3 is TGTGCCAGTTCTCACAGGGGCTCTGGAAACACCATATATTTT. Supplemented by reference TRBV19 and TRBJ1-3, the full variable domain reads DGGITQSPKYLFRKEGQNVTLSCEQNLNHDAMYWYRQDPGQGLRLIYYSQIVNDFQKGDIAEGYSVSREKKESFPLTVTSAQKNPTAFYLCASSHRGSGNTIYFGEGSWLTVV.

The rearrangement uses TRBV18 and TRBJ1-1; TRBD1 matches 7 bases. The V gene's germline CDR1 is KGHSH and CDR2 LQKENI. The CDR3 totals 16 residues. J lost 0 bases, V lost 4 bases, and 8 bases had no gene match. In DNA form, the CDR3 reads TGTGCCAGCTCACTAAACAGGGGACCCCTGAACACTGAAGCTTTCTTT. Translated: CASSLNRGPLNTEAFF.

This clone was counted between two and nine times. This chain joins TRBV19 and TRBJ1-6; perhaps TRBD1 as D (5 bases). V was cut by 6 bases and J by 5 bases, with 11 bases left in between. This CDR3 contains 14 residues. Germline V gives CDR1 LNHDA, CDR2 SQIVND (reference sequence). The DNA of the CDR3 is TGTGCCAGTAGCCGACAGATTGATAATTCACCCCTCCACTTT. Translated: CASSRQIDNSPLHF.

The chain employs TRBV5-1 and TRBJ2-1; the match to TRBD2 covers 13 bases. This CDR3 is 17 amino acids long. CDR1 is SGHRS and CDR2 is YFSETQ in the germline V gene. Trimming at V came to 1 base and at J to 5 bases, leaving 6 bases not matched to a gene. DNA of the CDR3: TGCGCCAGCAGCTTGCAACGACTAGCGGGGGGAAACAATGAGCAGTTCTTC. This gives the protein CASSLQRLAGGNNEQFF.

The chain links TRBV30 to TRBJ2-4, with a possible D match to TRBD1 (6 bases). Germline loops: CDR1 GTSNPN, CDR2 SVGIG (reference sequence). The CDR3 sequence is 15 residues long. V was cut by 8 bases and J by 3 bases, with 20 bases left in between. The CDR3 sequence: CARSRGGTGKNIQYF. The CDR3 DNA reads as TGTGCCCGATCTCGAGGGGGAACGGGCAAAAACATTCAGTACTTC.

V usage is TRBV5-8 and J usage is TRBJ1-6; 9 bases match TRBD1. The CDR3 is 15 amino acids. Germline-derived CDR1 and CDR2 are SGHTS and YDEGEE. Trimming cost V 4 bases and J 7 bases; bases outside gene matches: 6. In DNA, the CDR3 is TGTGCCAGCAGCATCGGACAGGGGTGGAATTCACCCCTCCACTTT. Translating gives CASSIGQGWNSPLHF.

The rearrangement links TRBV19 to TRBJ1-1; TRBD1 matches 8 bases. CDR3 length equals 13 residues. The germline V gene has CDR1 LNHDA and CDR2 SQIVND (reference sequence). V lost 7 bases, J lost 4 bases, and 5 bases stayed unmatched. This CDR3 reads CASMIRGLTEAFF. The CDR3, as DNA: TGTGCCAGTATGATCAGGGGGCTCACTGAAGCTTTCTTT. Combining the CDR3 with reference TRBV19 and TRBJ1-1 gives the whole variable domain DGGITQSPKYLFRKEGQNVTLSCEQNLNHDAMYWYRQDPGQGLRLIYYSQIVNDFQKGDIAEGYSVSREKKESFPLTVTSAQKNPTAFYLCASMIRGLTEAFFGQGTRLTVV.